The sequence of this T cell receptor (beta chain) was determined in a study of T cells expressing NK-cell markers. Overall study: All TCR beta repertoires analysed originated from sorted CD3+CD56+NKG2C+, CD3+CD56+NKG2C- and CD3+CD56-NKG2C+ T cells. The sequencing cohort of eight donors included seven HCMV-seropositive individuals and one seronegative individual.

As to this clonotype: The antigen is unknown.

Germline values: CDR1 SGHTA, CDR2 FQGNSA. The length of the CDR3 is 17 residues. Reanalyzing the 5' RACE reads, TCRdb keeps one entry per CDR3 protein, without DNA. Its table lists 550,000 or so distinct CDR3 sequences. Overall study findings and caveats: No clear determination of HCMV specificity was made for expanded NKG2C+ T cell clones.

Sample: blood T cells: a sorted CD56 or NKG2C T cell subset, CD4+ or CD8+ T cells, or bulk PBMC T cells (not recorded which). The TCR originated in a man aged 18 to 30 in good health. This sequence joins TRBV7-2 and TRBJ2-3; TCRdb proposes TRBD2, but this gene call is untestable without DNA. The CDR3 here is CASSALAGQLGRATQYF.